The next 20 T cell receptor beta chains were all read from a single sample in a study of T cell changes during pregnancy in multiple sclerosis. Profiled with immunoSEQ multiplex PCR; TCRdb holds only in-frame clones, not every one. The sample lists approximately 40,000 clones, nearly 95% seen once, with around 0.4% in the top ten. Sequenced here: CD4+ T cells from peripheral blood mononuclear cells, sampled after pregnancy. The receptors shown here come from a female donor in good health, enrolled as a control in a pregnancy study.

The chain couples TRBV30 to TRBJ2-3; D not resolved. V lost 0 bases, J lost 10 bases, and 8 bases lay in between. Germline assignment: CDR1 GTSNPN and CDR2 SVGIG (reference sequence). The CDR3 consists of 11 residues. CDR3 amino acids: CAWSVSQAQYF. Written as DNA, the CDR3 is TGTGCCTGGAGTGTTTCTCAGGCGCAGTATTTT. Looking up the rest from reference TRBV30 and TRBJ2-3 gives the full variable domain: SQTIHQWPATLVQPVGSPLSLECTVEGTSNPNLYWYRQAAGRGLQLLFYSVGIGQISSEVPQNLSASRPQDRQFILSSKKLLLSDSGFYLCAWSVSQAQYFGPGTRLTVL.

V and J are TRBV9 and TRBJ1-1, with unresolved D. Germline CDR1 and CDR2: SGDLS and YYNGEE. Deletions cut 3 bases from V and 4 bases from J, with 10 bases between. This CDR3 has 13 residues. DNA for the CDR3: TGTGCCAGCAGCGCGACAATTTTCACTGAAGCTTTCTTT. Amino acids: CASSATIFTEAFF.

This chain connects TRBV5-1 to TRBJ1-3; no definite D call. This CDR3 is built from 14 residues. Per the germline V gene, CDR1 is SGHRS and CDR2 is YFSETQ. V was cut by 0 bases and J by 4 bases, with 8 bases left in between. This CDR3 is CASSLDKFGNTIYF. CDR3 DNA: TGCGCCAGCAGCTTGGACAAATTCGGAAACACCATATATTTT.

J is TRBJ1-1 and V is TRBV11-3, with D possibly TRBD1 on 6 matching bases. Per the germline V gene, CDR1 is SGHNT and CDR2 is YENEEA. V dropped 5 bases and J dropped 7 bases, with 17 bases sitting between them. There are 14 residues in the CDR3. This chain's CDR3 is CASSASTGRVEAFF. The DNA of the CDR3 is TGTGCCAGCAGCGCCAGTACAGGGCGGGTTGAAGCTTTCTTT. The full variable domain, with the rest looked up from reference TRBV11-3 and TRBJ1-1, is EAGVVQSPRYKIIEKKQPVAFWCNPISGHNTLYWYLQNLGQGPELLIRYENEEAVDDSQLPKDRFSAERLKGVDSTLKIQPAELGDSAVYLCASSASTGRVEAFFGQGTRLTVV.

CDR3 nucleotide sequence: TGTGCCAGCAGCCAAGTCCGGGTAAGCGAGCAGTACTTC. Its protein is CASSQVRVSEQYF. This chain connects TRBV14 to TRBJ2-7; D is unresolved. Germline-derived CDR1 and CDR2 are SGHDN and FVKESK. This CDR3 spans 13 amino acids. V gave up 1 base and J gave up 6 bases, with 10 bases separating them.

This CDR3 reads CAFGSYGYTF. CDR3 nucleotide sequence: TGTGCCTTCGGGAGTTATGGCTACACCTTC. This chain links TRBV30 with TRBJ1-2, with unresolved D. Germline CDR1 GTSNPN, CDR2 SVGIG (reference sequence). Trimming pared 7 bases from V and 5 bases from J, leaving 8 bases between. This CDR3 region has 10 residues.

V usage is TRBV29-1 and J usage is TRBJ2-1; 9 bases are shared with TRBD1. CDR3 size: 17 residues. CDR1 and CDR2 (germline): SQVTM, ANQGSEA. The V segment lost 3 bases and the J segment 7 bases; nucleotides outside the gene matches: 16. CDR3 residues: CSVEKGQGIAVGNEQFF. The CDR3 region has the DNA TGCAGCGTTGAGAAGGGACAGGGTATCGCAGTAGGGAATGAGCAGTTCTTC.

The V call is TRBV2, the J call TRBJ1-5; TRBD1 matches at 7 bases. V shed 11 bases, J shed 0 bases, and the junction held 4 bases outside the gene matches. The CDR3 covers 13 residues. In germline, CDR1 is SNHLY, CDR2 FYNNEI. The CDR3 bases are TGTGCCGGGGGACAGTTTAGCAATCAGCCCCAGCATTTT. Encoded protein: CAGGQFSNQPQHF.

In this sample, this clone turned up once. The chain couples TRBV19 to TRBJ2-3, with a tentative D call TRBD2 (5 bases). Germline loops: CDR1 LNHDA, CDR2 SQIVND (reference sequence). Between the trimmed V and J ends, which lost 3 bases and 3 bases, there was a span of 13 bases. The CDR3 extends over 15 amino acids. CDR3 loop: CASSIDGSRTDTQYF. The CDR3 DNA reads as TGTGCCAGTAGTATTGATGGGAGTCGGACAGATACGCAGTATTTT. Full variable domain (remainder filled in from reference TRBV19 and TRBJ2-3): DGGITQSPKYLFRKEGQNVTLSCEQNLNHDAMYWYRQDPGQGLRLIYYSQIVNDFQKGDIAEGYSVSREKKESFPLTVTSAQKNPTAFYLCASSIDGSRTDTQYFGPGTRLTVL.

The chain carries TRBV6-5 and TRBJ2-7; no firm D call. The CDR3 has 11 amino acids. Trimming shortened V by 2 bases and J by 7 bases, and 6 bases separated the two germline ends. Germline-derived CDR1 and CDR2 are MNHEY and SVGAGI. CDR3 protein: CASSYRREQYF. In DNA, the CDR3 is TGTGCCAGCAGTTACAGGCGGGAGCAGTACTTC.

The V call is TRBV6-5, the J call TRBJ2-1; D is perhaps TRBD1 (8 bases). The CDR3 loop spans 15 amino acids. CDR1 and CDR2 (germline): MNHEY, SVGAGI. The V and J ends lost 2 bases and 9 bases respectively, with 17 bases between them. CDR3 residues: CASSYTGGGRGEQFF. DNA for the CDR3: TGTGCCAGCAGTTACACAGGGGGGGGAAGGGGTGAGCAGTTCTTC.

Points on this clone: The sample holds other DNA sequences that translate to the same CDR3. V gene TRBV2 combines with J gene TRBJ1-2; TRBD1 might be the D (6 bases). Trimming took 4 bases from V and 0 from J, leaving 6 bases between them. The germline gives CDR1 SNHLY, CDR2 FYNNEI. The CDR3 extends over 13 amino acids. The CDR3 reads CASSGQANYGYTF. CDR3 nucleotide sequence: TGTGCCAGCAGTGGACAGGCTAACTATGGCTACACCTTC.

This clone occurred once. The chain joins TRBV6-1 to TRBJ1-1; tentative D call: TRBD1 (6 bases). The CDR3 loop spans 15 amino acids. V lost 3 bases to trimming and J lost 0 bases, with 11 bases between them. From germline, CDR1 is MNHNS and CDR2 SASEGT. The CDR3 sequence is CASSEGTRMNTEAFF. The CDR3 DNA sequence: TGTGCCAGCAGTGAGGGGACAAGAATGAACACTGAAGCTTTCTTT.

The chain has TRBV5-1 and TRBJ1-1; 7 nucleotides match TRBD1. The CDR3 totals 17 residues. The V segment lost 0 bases and the J segment 1 base; nucleotides outside the gene matches: 9. CDR1 is SGHRS, CDR2 YFSETQ, per germline. Here the CDR3 DNA reads TGCGCCAGCAGCTTGGCCGGTTCACGACAGGGGAACACTGAAGCTTTCTTT. Protein: CASSLAGSRQGNTEAFF. Full variable domain (missing parts from reference TRBV5-1 and TRBJ1-1): KAGVTQTPRYLIKTRGQQVTLSCSPISGHRSVSWYQQTPGQGLQFLFEYFSETQRNKGNFPGRFSGRQFSNSRSEMNVSTLELGDSALYLCASSLAGSRQGNTEAFFGQGTRLTVV.

The J gene is TRBJ1-2, the V gene TRBV19; maybe TRBD1 (5 bases). CDR3 size: 14 residues. Trimming stripped 7 bases from V and 1 base from J, with 13 bases between. Per germline, CDR1 LNHDA and CDR2 SQIVND (reference sequence). The DNA of the CDR3 is TGTGCCAGTATGCCCGGGAGGGGTAACTATGGCTACACCTTC. This gives the protein CASMPGRGNYGYTF.

This chain links TRBV29-1 with TRBJ2-1; D not certain. Trimming pared 5 bases from V and 2 bases from J, leaving 7 bases between. CDR1 and CDR2 from the germline V gene are SQVTM and ANQGSEA. The CDR3 is 12 amino acids. CDR3 loop: CSVTSTYNEQFF. The DNA for the CDR3 is TGCAGCGTTACGTCTACCTACAATGAGCAGTTCTTC.

This chain joins TRBV4-1 and TRBJ2-3; 8 bases line up with TRBD1. The CDR3 totals 15 residues. The J segment lost 4 bases and the V segment lost 2 bases, leaving 5 bases of the junction unmatched. Germline V gene sequence: CDR1 MGHRA, CDR2 YSYEKL. CDR3 loop: CASSQRGQGPDTQYF. The CDR3 nucleotides are TGCGCCAGCAGCCAAAGAGGACAGGGCCCAGATACGCAGTATTTT.

The rearrangement links TRBV30 to TRBJ2-7; D is possibly TRBD2 (6 bases). Trimming took 7 bases from V and 0 from J, leaving 10 bases between them. The germline V gene encodes CDR1 GTSNPN and CDR2 SVGIG (reference sequence). This CDR3 contains 12 residues. In DNA, the CDR3 is TGTGCCTCGGGGCGGGACTCCTACGAGCAGTACTTC. Encoded protein: CASGRDSYEQYF. Combining the CDR3 with reference TRBV30 and TRBJ2-7 gives the whole variable domain SQTIHQWPATLVQPVGSPLSLECTVEGTSNPNLYWYRQAAGRGLQLLFYSVGIGQISSEVPQNLSASRPQDRQFILSSKKLLLSDSGFYLCASGRDSYEQYFGPGTRLTVT.

The chain recombines TRBV29-1 with TRBJ2-7; perhaps TRBD1 as D (5 bases). The V gene lost 4 bases and the J gene lost 2 bases, with 12 bases spanning the gap. CDR3 length equals 13 residues. CDR1 SQVTM and CDR2 ANQGSEA come from the germline V gene. CDR3 in amino acids: CSVVGRFTYEQYF. CDR3 nucleotides: TGCAGCGTTGTGGGGCGGTTTACCTACGAGCAGTACTTC.

The chain recombines TRBV27 with TRBJ2-2; 12 bases agree with TRBD2. The CDR3 is 17 amino acids. The germline CDR1 and CDR2 sequences are MNHEY and SMNVEV (reference sequence). Trimming cost V 3 bases and J 8 bases; bases outside gene matches: 10. The CDR3 sequence is CASSFVLAGGPRGELFF. The CDR3 region has the DNA TGTGCCAGCAGTTTTGTTCTAGCGGGAGGGCCCCGGGGGGAGCTGTTTTTT.